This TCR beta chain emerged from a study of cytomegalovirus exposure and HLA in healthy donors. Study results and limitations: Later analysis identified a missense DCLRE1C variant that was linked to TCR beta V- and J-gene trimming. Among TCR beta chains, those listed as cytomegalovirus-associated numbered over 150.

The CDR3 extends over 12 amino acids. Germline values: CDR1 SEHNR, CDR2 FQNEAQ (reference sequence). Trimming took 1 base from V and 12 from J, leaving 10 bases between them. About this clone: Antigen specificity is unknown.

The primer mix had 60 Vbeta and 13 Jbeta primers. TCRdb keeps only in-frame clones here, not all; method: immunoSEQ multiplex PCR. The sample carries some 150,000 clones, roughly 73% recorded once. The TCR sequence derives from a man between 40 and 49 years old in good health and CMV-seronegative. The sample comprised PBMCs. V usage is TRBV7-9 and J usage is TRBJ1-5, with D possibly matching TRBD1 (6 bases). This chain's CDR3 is CASSLGQVDQHF. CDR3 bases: TGTGCCAGCAGCTTAGGACAGGTAGACCAGCATTTT.